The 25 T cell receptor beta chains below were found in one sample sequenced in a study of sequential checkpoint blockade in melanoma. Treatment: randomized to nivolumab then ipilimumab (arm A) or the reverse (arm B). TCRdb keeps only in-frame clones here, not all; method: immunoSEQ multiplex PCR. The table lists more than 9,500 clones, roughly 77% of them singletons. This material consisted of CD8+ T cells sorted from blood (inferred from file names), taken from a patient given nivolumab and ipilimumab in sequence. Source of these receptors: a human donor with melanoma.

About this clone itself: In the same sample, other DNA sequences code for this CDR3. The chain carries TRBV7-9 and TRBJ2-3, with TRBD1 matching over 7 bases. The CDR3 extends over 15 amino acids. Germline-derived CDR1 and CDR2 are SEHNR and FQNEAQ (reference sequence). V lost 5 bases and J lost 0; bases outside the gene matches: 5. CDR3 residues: CASSPTGVSTDTQYF. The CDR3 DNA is TGTGCCAGCAGCCCTACAGGGGTTAGCACAGATACGCAGTATTTT.

The CDR3 nucleotides are TGTGCCAGCAGCTTCGACAGGAACAATCAGCCCCAGCATTTT. Protein: CASSFDRNNQPQHF. This chain uses TRBV7-9 with TRBJ1-5; D is possibly TRBD1 (6 bases). V was pared by 3 bases and J by 3 bases, with 9 bases between. Germline values: CDR1 SEHNR, CDR2 FQNEAQ (reference sequence). This CDR3 has 14 residues.

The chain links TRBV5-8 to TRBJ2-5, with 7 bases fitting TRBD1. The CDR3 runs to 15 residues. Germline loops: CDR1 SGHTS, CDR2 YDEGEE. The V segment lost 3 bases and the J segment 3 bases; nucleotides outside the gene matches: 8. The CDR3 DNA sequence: TGTGCCAGCAGCTCGGACAGGAGCTATAAAGAGACCCAGTACTTC. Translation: CASSSDRSYKETQYF.

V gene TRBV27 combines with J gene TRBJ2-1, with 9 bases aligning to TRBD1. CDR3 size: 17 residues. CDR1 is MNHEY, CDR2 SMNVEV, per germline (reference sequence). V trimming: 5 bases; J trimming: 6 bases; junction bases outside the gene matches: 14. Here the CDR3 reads CASSHIPTGGPGNEQFF. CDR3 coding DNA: TGTGCCAGCAGTCATATCCCGACAGGGGGACCTGGCAATGAGCAGTTCTTC.

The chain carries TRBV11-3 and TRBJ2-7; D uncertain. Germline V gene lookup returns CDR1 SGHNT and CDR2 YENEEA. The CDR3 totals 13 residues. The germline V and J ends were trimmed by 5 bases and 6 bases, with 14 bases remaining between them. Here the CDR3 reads CASSQEMVVEQYF. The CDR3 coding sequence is TGTGCCAGCAGCCAAGAGATGGTAGTCGAGCAGTACTTC. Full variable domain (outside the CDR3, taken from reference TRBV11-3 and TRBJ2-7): EAGVVQSPRYKIIEKKQPVAFWCNPISGHNTLYWYLQNLGQGPELLIRYENEEAVDDSQLPKDRFSAERLKGVDSTLKIQPAELGDSAVYLCASSQEMVVEQYFGPGTRLTVT.

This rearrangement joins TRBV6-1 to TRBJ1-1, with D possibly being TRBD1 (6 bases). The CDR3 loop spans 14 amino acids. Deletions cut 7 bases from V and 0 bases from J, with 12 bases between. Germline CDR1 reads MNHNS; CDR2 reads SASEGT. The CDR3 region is CASKLQGLNTEAFF. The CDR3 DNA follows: TGTGCCAGCAAGTTACAGGGCTTGAACACTGAAGCTTTCTTT.

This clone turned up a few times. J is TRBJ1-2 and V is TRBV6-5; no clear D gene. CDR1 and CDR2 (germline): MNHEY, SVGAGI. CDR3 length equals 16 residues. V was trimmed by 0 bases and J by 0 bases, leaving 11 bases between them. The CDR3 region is CASSYSVAGTNYGYTF. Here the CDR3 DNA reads TGTGCCAGCAGTTACTCCGTGGCCGGGACTAACTATGGCTACACCTTC.

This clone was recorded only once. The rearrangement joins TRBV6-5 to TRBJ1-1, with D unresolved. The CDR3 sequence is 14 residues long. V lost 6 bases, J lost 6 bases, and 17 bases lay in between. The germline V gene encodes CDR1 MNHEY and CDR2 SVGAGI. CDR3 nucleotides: TGTGCCAGCAGCCCAGTCCCCGTTACGTCTGAAGCTTTCTTT. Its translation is CASSPVPVTSEAFF.

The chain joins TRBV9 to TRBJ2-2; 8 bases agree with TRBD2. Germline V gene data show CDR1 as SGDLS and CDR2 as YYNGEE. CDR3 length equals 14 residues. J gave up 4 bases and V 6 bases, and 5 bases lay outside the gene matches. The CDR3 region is CASTRGGRTGELFF. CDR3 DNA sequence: TGTGCCAGCACCCGGGGGGGCCGCACCGGGGAGCTGTTTTTT.

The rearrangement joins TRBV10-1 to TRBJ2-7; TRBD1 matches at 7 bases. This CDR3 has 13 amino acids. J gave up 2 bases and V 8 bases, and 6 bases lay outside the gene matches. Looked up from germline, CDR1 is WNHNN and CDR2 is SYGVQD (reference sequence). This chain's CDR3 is CASPQGPAYEQYF. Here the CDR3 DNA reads TGCGCCAGCCCACAGGGGCCTGCCTACGAGCAGTACTTC.

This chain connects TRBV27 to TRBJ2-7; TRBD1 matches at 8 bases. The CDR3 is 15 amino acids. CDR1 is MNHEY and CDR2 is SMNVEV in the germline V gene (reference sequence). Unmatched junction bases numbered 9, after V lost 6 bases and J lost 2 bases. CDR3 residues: CASREAGQAPYEQYF. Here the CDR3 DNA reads TGTGCCAGCAGAGAGGCGGGACAGGCCCCCTACGAGCAGTACTTC.

The CDR3 is CASSFGGGMGDTQYF. The CDR3 DNA is TGTGCCAGCAGCTTTGGGGGGGGGATGGGAGATACGCAGTATTTT. The rearrangement links TRBV11-2 to TRBJ2-3; TRBD2 matches at 7 bases. In germline, CDR1 is SGHAT, CDR2 FQNNGV. J was trimmed by 5 bases and V by 3 bases; bases with no gene match: 8. The CDR3 consists of 15 residues.

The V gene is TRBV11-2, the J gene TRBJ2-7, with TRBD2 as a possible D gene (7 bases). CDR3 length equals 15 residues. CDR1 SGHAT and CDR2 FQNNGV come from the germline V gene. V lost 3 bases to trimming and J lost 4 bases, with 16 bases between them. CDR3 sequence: CASSFPWGGRYEQYF. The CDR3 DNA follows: TGTGCCAGCAGCTTTCCGTGGGGGGGCCGGTACGAGCAGTACTTC.

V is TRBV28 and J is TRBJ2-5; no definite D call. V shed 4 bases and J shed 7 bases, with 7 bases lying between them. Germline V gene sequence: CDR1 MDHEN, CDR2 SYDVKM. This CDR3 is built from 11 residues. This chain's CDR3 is CASSSPGTQYF. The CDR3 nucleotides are TGTGCCAGCAGTTCCCCGGGGACCCAGTACTTC.

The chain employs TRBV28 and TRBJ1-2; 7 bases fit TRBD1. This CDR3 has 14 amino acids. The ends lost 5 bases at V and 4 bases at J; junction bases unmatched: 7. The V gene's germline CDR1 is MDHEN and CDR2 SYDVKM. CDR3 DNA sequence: TGTGCCAGCAGTGTAAGGGACAGTCCCTATGGCTACACCTTC. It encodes CASSVRDSPYGYTF.

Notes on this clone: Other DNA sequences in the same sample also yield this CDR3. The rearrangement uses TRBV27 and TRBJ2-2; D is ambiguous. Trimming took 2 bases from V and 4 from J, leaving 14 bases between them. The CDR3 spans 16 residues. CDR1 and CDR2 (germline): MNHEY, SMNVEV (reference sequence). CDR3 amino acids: CASSLVLTESTGELFF. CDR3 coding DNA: TGTGCCAGCAGTTTAGTGTTAACGGAGAGCACCGGGGAGCTGTTTTTT.

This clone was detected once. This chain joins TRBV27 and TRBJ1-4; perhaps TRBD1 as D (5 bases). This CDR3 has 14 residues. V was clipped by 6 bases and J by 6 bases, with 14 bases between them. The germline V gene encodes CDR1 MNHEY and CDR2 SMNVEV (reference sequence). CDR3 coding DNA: TGTGCCAGCAGCACAGGACCCGTGGATGAAAAACTGTTTTTT. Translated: CASSTGPVDEKLFF.

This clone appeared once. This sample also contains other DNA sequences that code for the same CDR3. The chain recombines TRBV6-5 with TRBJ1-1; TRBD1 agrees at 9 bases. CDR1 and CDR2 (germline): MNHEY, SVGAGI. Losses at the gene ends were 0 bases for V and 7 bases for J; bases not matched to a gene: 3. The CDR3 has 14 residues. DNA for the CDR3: TGTGCCAGCAGTTACTCGACAGGGGGTGATGAAGCTTTCTTT. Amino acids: CASSYSTGGDEAFF.

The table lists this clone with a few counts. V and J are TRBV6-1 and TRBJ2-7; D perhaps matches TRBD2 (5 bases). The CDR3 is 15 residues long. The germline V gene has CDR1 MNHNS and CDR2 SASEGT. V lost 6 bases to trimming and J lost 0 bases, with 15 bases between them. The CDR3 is CASSLRTPRSYEQYF. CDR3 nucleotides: TGTGCCAGCAGCTTGAGGACTCCCCGCTCCTACGAGCAGTACTTC.

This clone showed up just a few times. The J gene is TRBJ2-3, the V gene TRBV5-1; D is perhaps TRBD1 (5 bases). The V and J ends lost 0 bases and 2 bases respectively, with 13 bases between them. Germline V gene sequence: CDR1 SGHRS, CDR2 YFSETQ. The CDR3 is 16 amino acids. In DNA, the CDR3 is TGCGCCAGCAGCTTGGAGTATGGGGCGCTCACAGATACGCAGTATTTT. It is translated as CASSLEYGALTDTQYF. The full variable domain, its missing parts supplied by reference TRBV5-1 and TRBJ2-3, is KAGVTQTPRYLIKTRGQQVTLSCSPISGHRSVSWYQQTPGQGLQFLFEYFSETQRNKGNFPGRFSGRQFSNSRSEMNVSTLELGDSALYLCASSLEYGALTDTQYFGPGTRLTVL.

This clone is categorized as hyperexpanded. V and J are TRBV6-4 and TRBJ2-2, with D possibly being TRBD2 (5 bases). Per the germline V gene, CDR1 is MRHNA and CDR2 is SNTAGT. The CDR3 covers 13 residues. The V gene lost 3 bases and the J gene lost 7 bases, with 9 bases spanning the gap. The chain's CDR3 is CASSEGSHGELFF. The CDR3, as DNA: TGTGCCAGCAGTGAGGGGAGTCACGGGGAGCTGTTTTTT.

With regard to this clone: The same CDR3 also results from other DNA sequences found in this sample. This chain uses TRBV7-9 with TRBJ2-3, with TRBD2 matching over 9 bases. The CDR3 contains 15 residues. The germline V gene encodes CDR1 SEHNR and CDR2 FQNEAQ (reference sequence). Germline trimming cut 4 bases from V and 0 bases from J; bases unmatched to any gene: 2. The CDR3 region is CASSSSGISTDTQYF. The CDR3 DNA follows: TGTGCCAGCAGCTCTAGCGGGATAAGCACAGATACGCAGTATTTT.

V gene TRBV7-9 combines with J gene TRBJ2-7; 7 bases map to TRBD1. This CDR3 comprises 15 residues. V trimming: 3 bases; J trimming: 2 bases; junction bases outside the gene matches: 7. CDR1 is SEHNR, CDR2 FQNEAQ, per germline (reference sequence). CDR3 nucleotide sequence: TGTGCCAGCAGCTTGTCCGGGACAGTTACCTACGAGCAGTACTTC. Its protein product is CASSLSGTVTYEQYF.

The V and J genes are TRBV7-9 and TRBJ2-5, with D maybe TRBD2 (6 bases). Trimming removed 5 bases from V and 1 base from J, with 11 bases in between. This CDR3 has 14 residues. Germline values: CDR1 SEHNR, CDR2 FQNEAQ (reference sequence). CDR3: CASSTLAVQETQYF. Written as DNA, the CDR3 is TGTGCCAGCAGCACACTAGCAGTCCAAGAGACCCAGTACTTC.

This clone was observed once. CDR3 loop: CATLTGLAGGPHEQYF. CDR3 sequence (DNA): TGTGCCACGCTAACGGGATTAGCGGGAGGGCCCCACGAGCAGTACTTC. The V call is TRBV6-4, the J call TRBJ2-7; 11 bases fit TRBD2. The CDR3 length is 16 residues. Germline values: CDR1 MRHNA, CDR2 SNTAGT. V dropped 10 bases and J dropped 5; count of bases not matched to a gene: 16.